The source of this T cell receptor (beta chain) is a study of blood T cell repertoires in COVID-19. Across the whole study: Some COVID-19 samples were acute and others convalescent; all came from the United States, Italy and Spain. T cells, B-cell-depleted T cells, or PBMCs provided the cDNA or gDNA that served as material.

The junction had 4 bases not matched to a gene; V was cut back by 5 bases and J by 2 bases. The CDR3 sequence is 14 residues long. Per the germline V gene, CDR1 is MNHEY and CDR2 is SVGEGT. Patients at the Seattle site were enrolled during active infection and followed longitudinally. Original data processing: Reference gene primers were amplified, and this amplification served to estimate nucleated cell counts. Measured with immunoSEQ multiplex PCR; TCRdb has only the in-frame clones, and not every one. The V and J calls and clone size were taken over from that table, and D and trimming were inferred from the DNA. The sample lists a few hundred thousand clones, roughly 88% occurring once.

The TCR originated in a human donor with COVID-19, enrolled during active disease. The donor label of this sample is uncertain. The specimen sequenced was peripheral blood. This sequence joins TRBV6-2 or TRBV6-3 and TRBJ2-7; 9 bases fit TRBD2. This chain's CDR3 is CASSPPSGTYEQYF. DNA for the CDR3: TGTGCCAGCAGTCCCCCTAGCGGGACCTACGAGCAGTACTTC.